This T cell receptor beta chain was sequenced during a study of Graves' ophthalmopathy and Graves' hyperthyroidism. Thyroid ultrasound, orbital computed tomography, TRAb, serum thyroxine and clinical symptoms formed the basis of diagnosis. RNA transcripts yielded amplified TCR beta CDR3 regions. Second-round multiplex PCR followed a first-round RT-PCR using HTBI primers. Each CDR3 protein gets one entry after TCRdb re-called the multiplex PCR reads with MiXCR. The sample contains around 470,000 distinct CDR3 sequences, around an eighth of which appear only once. This CDR3 is 9 amino acids long. Germline V gene data show CDR1 as GTSNPN and CDR2 as SVGIG (reference sequence). This clonotype showed up many times.

The material sequenced was blood. This clonotype was obtained from a woman in her 30s with Graves' ophthalmopathy. The V gene is TRBV30, the J gene TRBJ2-7; D ambiguous. The CDR3 loop reads CAWGYEQYF. DNA of the CDR3: TGTGCTTGGGGCTACGAGCAGTACTTC.